This record concerns one T cell receptor (beta chain) sequence. Its specificity is not known. A much larger clonotype is one base distant, so this may be a read error. This CDR3 spans 15 amino acids. Germline V lookup: CDR1 LGHDT, CDR2 YNNKEL (reference sequence). V lost 0 bases, J lost 4 bases, and 5 bases stayed unmatched. Breast cancer patients provided tissue from their axillary draining lymph nodes. TCRdb fed the multiplex PCR reads into MiXCR, producing one record per CDR3 protein. The sample shows some 170,000 distinct CDR3 sequences, 30% to 40% of them seen only once. These data belong to a study of breast tumors, draining lymph nodes, adjacent tissues. The study, taken as a whole, reports: Tumor repertoires ranked between lymph nodes and nontumor tissue in diversity, with V and J gene preferences. Luminal-like breast cancer showed significantly higher tumor–nontumor repertoire similarity than basal-like.

The TCR comes from a female donor with breast cancer. Some clones in this sample may be carry-over from other donors' samples. The V gene is TRBV3-1, the J gene TRBJ1-2; 7 positions agree with TRBD1. The specimen sequenced was axillary lymph node tissue. The CDR3 reads CASSQDSRGAYGYTF. CDR3 nucleotides: TGTGCCAGCAGCCAAGACAGCAGGGGGGCCTATGGCTACACCTTC.